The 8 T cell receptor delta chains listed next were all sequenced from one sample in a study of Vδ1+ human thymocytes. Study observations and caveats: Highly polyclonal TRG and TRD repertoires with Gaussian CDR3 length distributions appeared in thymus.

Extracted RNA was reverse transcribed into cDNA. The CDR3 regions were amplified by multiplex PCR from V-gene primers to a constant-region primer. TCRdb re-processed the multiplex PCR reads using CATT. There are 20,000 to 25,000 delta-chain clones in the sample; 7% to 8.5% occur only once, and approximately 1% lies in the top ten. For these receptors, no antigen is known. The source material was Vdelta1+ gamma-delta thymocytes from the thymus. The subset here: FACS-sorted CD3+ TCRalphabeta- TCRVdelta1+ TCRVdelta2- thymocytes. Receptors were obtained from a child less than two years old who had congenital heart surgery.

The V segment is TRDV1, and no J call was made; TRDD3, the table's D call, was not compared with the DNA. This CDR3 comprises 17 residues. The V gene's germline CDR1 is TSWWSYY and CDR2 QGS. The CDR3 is CALGEPAATGGYDGLIF. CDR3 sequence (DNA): TGTGCTCTTGGGGAACCGGCCGCTACTGGGGGATACGACGGGTTAATCTTT.

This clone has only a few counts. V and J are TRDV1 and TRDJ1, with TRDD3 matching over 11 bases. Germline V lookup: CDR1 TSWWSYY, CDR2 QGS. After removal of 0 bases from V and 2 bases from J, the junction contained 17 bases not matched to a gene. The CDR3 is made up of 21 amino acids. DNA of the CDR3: TGTGCTCTTGGGGAACTTTCCCGTACTGGGGGATATGGACCGGGAACCGATAAACTCATCTTT. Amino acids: CALGELSRTGGYGPGTDKLIF.

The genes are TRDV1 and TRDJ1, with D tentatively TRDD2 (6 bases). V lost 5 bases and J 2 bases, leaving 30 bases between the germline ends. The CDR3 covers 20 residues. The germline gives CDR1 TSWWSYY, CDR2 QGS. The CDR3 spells CALGPKAFHGASGWTDKLIF. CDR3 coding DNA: TGTGCTCTTGGGCCCAAAGCCTTCCACGGAGCATCGGGCTGGACCGATAAACTCATCTTT.

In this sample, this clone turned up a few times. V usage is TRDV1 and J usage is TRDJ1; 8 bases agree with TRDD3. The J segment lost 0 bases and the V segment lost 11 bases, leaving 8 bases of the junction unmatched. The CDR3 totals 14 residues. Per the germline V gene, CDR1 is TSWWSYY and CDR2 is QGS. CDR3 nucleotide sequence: TGTGCTGTACTGGGGGCCCCGTACACCGATAAACTCATCTTT. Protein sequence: CAVLGAPYTDKLIF.

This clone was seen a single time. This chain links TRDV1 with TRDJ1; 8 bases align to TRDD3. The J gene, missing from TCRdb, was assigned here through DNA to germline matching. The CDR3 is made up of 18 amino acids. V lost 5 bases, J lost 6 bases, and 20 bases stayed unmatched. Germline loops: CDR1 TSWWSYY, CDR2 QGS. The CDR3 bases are TGTGCTCTTGGGTTATACTGGCCTTCCCAAACTGGGGGTTATAAACTCATCTTT. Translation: CALGLYWPSQTGGYKLIF.

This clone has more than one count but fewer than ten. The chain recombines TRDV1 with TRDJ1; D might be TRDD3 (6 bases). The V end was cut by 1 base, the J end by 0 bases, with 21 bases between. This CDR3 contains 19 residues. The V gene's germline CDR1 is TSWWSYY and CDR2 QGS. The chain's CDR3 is CALGERWGTGPIYTDKLIF. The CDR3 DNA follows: TGTGCTCTTGGGGAACGGTGGGGTACTGGGCCTATCTACACCGATAAACTCATCTTT.

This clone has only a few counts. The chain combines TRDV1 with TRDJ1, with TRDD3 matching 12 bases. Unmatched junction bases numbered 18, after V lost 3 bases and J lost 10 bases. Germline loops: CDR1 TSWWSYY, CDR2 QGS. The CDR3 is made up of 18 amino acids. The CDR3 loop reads CALGDLRPSRTGGYLLIF. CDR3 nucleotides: TGTGCTCTTGGGGACCTTCGGCCTTCCCGTACTGGGGGATACCTACTCATCTTT.

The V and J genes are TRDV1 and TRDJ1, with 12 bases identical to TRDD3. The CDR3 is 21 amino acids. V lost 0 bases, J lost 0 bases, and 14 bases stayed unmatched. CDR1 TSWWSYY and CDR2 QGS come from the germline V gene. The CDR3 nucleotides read TGTGCTCTTGGGGAACTATATATCGTACTGGGGGATACCCCGTACACCGATAAACTCATCTTT. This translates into CALGELYIVLGDTPYTDKLIF.